The entry below describes one T cell receptor beta chain. CDR1 is LNHDA and CDR2 is SQIVND in the germline V gene (reference sequence). The CDR3 length is 13 residues. With 5 bases clipped from V and 9 bases from J, the junction kept 6 bases outside the gene matches. The data were taken from a study of blood T cell repertoires in COVID-19. Only in-frame clones appear in the TCRdb table, and some are missing; sequencing was by immunoSEQ multiplex PCR. This sample has roughly 150,000 clones; around 74% occur once, and the top ten carry around 8.1%. The chain uses TRBV19 and TRBJ2-1; 8 positions agree with TRBD1. Source material: peripheral blood. The sequence came from a woman in her sixties or seventies with COVID-19, enrolled during active disease. CDR3 sequence: CASSSQGAGEQFF. The CDR3 DNA reads as TGTGCCAGTAGTTCCCAGGGGGCGGGTGAGCAGTTCTTC.